Here is one T cell receptor beta chain with its context. Its antigen remains unknown. Clones were read by immunoSEQ multiplex PCR, and TCRdb kept only the in-frame ones, dropping some. Here the sample spans some 150,000 clones, 93% being singletons. Trimming removed 6 bases from V and 0 bases from J; junction bases left unmatched: 4. The germline gives CDR1 MNHEY, CDR2 SVGAGI. The CDR3 covers 15 residues. The data were obtained in a study of T cell responses to AZD1222 COVID-19 vaccine. Study-wide results and limits: The study found Spike-specific TCR breadth and depth rose after two AZD1222 doses. Researchers took repertoire samples only after the peak T cell response had come. Along spike, vaccine-associated CD4 TCRs were found throughout, with dominance at 160-218 and 743-854.

The rearrangement joins TRBV6-5 to TRBJ1-4, with 7 bases that match TRBD1. The sequencing used peripheral blood, collected on day 0 of AZD1222 vaccination. The TCR was taken from an adult in good health. This chain's CDR3 is CASRRQGPTNEKLFF. As DNA, the CDR3 is TGTGCCAGCAGACGACAGGGTCCAACTAATGAAAAACTGTTTTTT.